This paragraph reports one T cell receptor (beta chain). Its antigen is undetermined. V was trimmed by 8 bases and J by 11 bases, leaving 27 bases between them. This CDR3 is built from 15 residues. Germline V CDR1 and CDR2: LGHNA, YSLEER. The sample is drawn from a study of molecular identifiers for immune sequencing clone quantification. Study-wide results and caveats: Same-barcode identical TCR molecules could make highly expanded clones look smaller than they are.

One entry per CDR3 protein results from TCRdb running MiXCR on the PCR reads. The table lists hundreds of thousands of distinct CDR3 sequences, roughly 24% of them singletons, with around 0.7% in the top ten. The chain uses TRBV4-3 and TRBJ2-5, with TRBD2 as a possible D gene (5 bases). This receptor was taken from a human donor in good health. Some libraries in this study had Jurkat cell RNA spiked in. Input material: naive CD8+ T cells from blood, with Jurkat cell RNA spiked in. The subset is: FACS-sorted CD8+CD4-CCR7+CD45RA+ naive T cells. The chain's CDR3 is CASRPARGSTQQQYF. In DNA, the CDR3 is TGCGCCAGCCGCCCCGCTCGAGGGTCAACCCAACAACAGTACTTC.